Sequencing of this T cell receptor beta chain was carried out in a study of blood T cell repertoires in COVID-19. Study background: Samples came from the United States, Italy and Spain, spanning acute and convalescent COVID-19.

The CDR3 consists of 15 residues. V gave up 0 bases and J gave up 0 bases, with 11 bases separating them. Germline CDR1 reads GTSNPN; CDR2 reads SVGIG (reference sequence). Profiled with immunoSEQ multiplex PCR; TCRdb holds only in-frame clones, not every one. In the table there are about 160,000 clones, approximately 91% of which are singletons. The sample was peripheral blood. The rearrangement uses TRBV30 and TRBJ1-1; possibly TRBD1 for D (5 bases). This receptor was obtained from a man in his late teens or twenties with acute or convalescent COVID-19. DNA for the CDR3: TGTGCCTGGAGTGTGTACCCCAGGGTGAACACTGAAGCTTTCTTT. Amino acid sequence: CAWSVYPRVNTEAFF.